These 25 T cell receptor beta chains were sequenced from one sample in a study of T cells in tumors after PD-1 blockade. Profiled with immunoSEQ multiplex PCR; TCRdb holds only in-frame clones, not every one. The sample contains about 48,000 clones, about 84% of which appear only once. The material sequenced was PBMCs, taken before anti-PD-1 treatment. These receptors all stem from a human donor with basal cell carcinoma.

The chain combines TRBV10-2 with TRBJ2-3; 7 bases map to TRBD2. CDR3 length: 16 residues. The germline CDR1 and CDR2 sequences are WSHSY and SAAADI. J gave up 3 bases and V 3 bases, and 9 bases lay outside the gene matches. In nucleotides, the CDR3 is TGCGCCAGCAGTGATCGGCGGGGGAGGGGAACAGATACGCAGTATTTT. Translation gives CASSDRRGRGTDTQYF.

The chain carries TRBV12-3 or TRBV12-4 and TRBJ1-5; D is ambiguous. V was cut by 5 bases and J by 6 bases, with 8 bases left in between. The CDR3 totals 12 residues. This CDR3 reads CASSRRRQPQHF. DNA of the CDR3: TGTGCCAGCAGTCGTAGGCGTCAGCCCCAGCATTTT.

The chain links TRBV6-5 to TRBJ2-7; 9 bases match TRBD1. CDR1 and CDR2 (germline): MNHEY, SVGAGI. The CDR3 runs 16 residues. The V gene end was trimmed by 0 bases and the J gene end by 3 bases; junction bases not matched to a gene: 6. The CDR3 loop is CASSYSGTGSVYEQYF. CDR3 bases: TGTGCCAGCAGTTACTCGGGGACAGGGTCCGTCTACGAGCAGTACTTC.

The gene calls are TRBV4-1 and TRBJ2-7; TRBD1 agrees at 7 bases. Germline lookup yields CDR1 MGHRA and CDR2 YSYEKL. This CDR3 region has 15 residues. J was trimmed by 0 bases and V by 2 bases; bases with no gene match: 4. Written as DNA, the CDR3 is TGCGCCAGCAGCCAATCACAGGGGCTCTCCTACGAGCAGTACTTC. Translated: CASSQSQGLSYEQYF.

The chain recombines TRBV24-1 with TRBJ2-7; TRBD1 matches 9 bases. In germline, CDR1 is KGHDR, CDR2 SFDVKD. The CDR3 consists of 15 residues. Unmatched junction bases numbered 8, after V lost 4 bases and J lost 5 bases. The CDR3 DNA follows: TGTGCCACCAGTGAGGGACAGGGTATAACCGACGAGCAGTACTTC. Translating gives CATSEGQGITDEQYF.

This clone came up a few times. The chain couples TRBV5-1 to TRBJ2-5; D call uncertain. CDR1 and CDR2 (germline): SGHRS, YFSETQ. There are 13 residues in the CDR3. V dropped 4 bases and J dropped 2 bases, with 9 bases sitting between them. CDR3 in amino acids: CASSPNTQETQYF. The CDR3 DNA reads as TGCGCCAGCAGCCCTAATACTCAAGAGACCCAGTACTTC.

The chain combines TRBV6-5 with TRBJ2-1; D may be TRBD1 (6 bases). Germline V gene sequence: CDR1 MNHEY, CDR2 SVGAGI. The CDR3 totals 13 residues. Trimming took 4 bases from V and 6 from J, leaving 10 bases between them. The chain's CDR3 is CASSSTGSNEQFF. Here the CDR3 DNA reads TGTGCCAGCAGTTCCACAGGGAGCAATGAGCAGTTCTTC.

The V and J genes are TRBV7-9 and TRBJ1-1, with 11 nucleotides matching TRBD1. V shed 5 bases and J 3 bases; nucleotides not matched to a gene: 5. The V gene's germline CDR1 is SEHNR and CDR2 FQNEAQ (reference sequence). The CDR3 extends over 15 amino acids. In nucleotides, the CDR3 is TGTGCCAGCAGCCCCTGGGACAGGGGGTACACTGAAGCTTTCTTT. Translated: CASSPWDRGYTEAFF.

The V and J genes are TRBV10-1 and TRBJ1-4, with TRBD1 matching 8 bases. Per germline, CDR1 WNHNN and CDR2 SYGVQD (reference sequence). V was pared by 8 bases and J by 5 bases, with 1 base of the junction left unmatched. CDR3 size: 12 residues. CDR3 coding DNA: TGCGCCAGCGGGACAGGAAATGAAAAACTGTTTTTT. This encodes CASGTGNEKLFF.

The chain recombines TRBV4-1 with TRBJ1-4; D is uncertain. Deletions cut 6 bases from V and 8 bases from J, with 13 bases between. CDR1 is MGHRA and CDR2 is YSYEKL in the germline V gene. The CDR3 loop spans 13 amino acids. DNA of the CDR3: TGCGCCAGCAGTCAGACCCGTGGAGAAAAACTGTTTTTT. Its translation: CASSQTRGEKLFF.

The chain carries TRBV10-1 and TRBJ2-1, with D possibly matching TRBD1 (5 bases). CDR1 is WNHNN and CDR2 is SYGVQD in the germline V gene (reference sequence). This CDR3 has 14 residues. V was shortened by 0 bases and J by 9 bases, with 12 bases between the two germline ends. CDR3 sequence: CASSESTVTAEQFF. For the CDR3, the DNA is TGCGCCAGCAGTGAGTCGACAGTTACCGCTGAGCAGTTCTTC.

This chain connects TRBV28 to TRBJ2-7; perhaps TRBD1 as D (6 bases). Trimming took 1 base from V and 6 from J, leaving 13 bases between them. The CDR3 has 14 residues. The germline gives CDR1 MDHEN, CDR2 SYDVKM. The DNA for the CDR3 is TGTGCCAGCAGTTTATTCCAGGGGTGGCGCGAGCAGTACTTC. This gives the protein CASSLFQGWREQYF.

The genes are TRBV29-1 and TRBJ2-1, with 10 bases fitting TRBD2. V lost 3 bases and J lost 10; bases outside the gene matches: 3. The CDR3 sequence is 12 residues long. CDR1 and CDR2 (germline): SQVTM, ANQGSEA. For the CDR3, the DNA is TGCAGCGTTGACACTAGCGGGGACGAGCAGTTCTTC. This gives the protein CSVDTSGDEQFF.

The J gene is TRBJ1-4, the V gene TRBV28; TRBD1 matches 10 bases. V lost 3 bases and J lost 8; bases outside the gene matches: 6. CDR3 length: 15 residues. CDR1 is MDHEN and CDR2 is SYDVKM in the germline V gene. CDR3 DNA: TGTGCCAGCAGTTTGGGAAGGGGACAGGGGGAAAAACTGTTTTTT. Protein sequence: CASSLGRGQGEKLFF.

The rearrangement uses TRBV20-1 and TRBJ2-7; unclear D gene. This CDR3 is 11 amino acids long. V lost 6 bases and J 3 bases, leaving 9 bases between the germline ends. Germline loops: CDR1 DFQATT, CDR2 SNEGSKA (reference sequence). CDR3 protein: CSATESYEQYF. The DNA for the CDR3 is TGCAGTGCCACTGAGAGCTACGAGCAGTACTTC.

The genes are TRBV21-1 and TRBJ2-3. TRBV21-1 constitutes a pseudogene. There are 17 residues in the CDR3. CDR3 sequence (DNA): TGTGCCAGCAGCAAAGCGTGCACTCCGTGGGACACAGATACGCAGTATTTT. It is translated as CASSKACTPWDTDTQYF.

The chain recombines TRBV28 with TRBJ2-5, with TRBD2 matching over 9 bases. The trim removed 2 bases at V and 4 bases at J, leaving 2 bases unmatched. CDR3 length equals 14 residues. Germline V gene lookup returns CDR1 MDHEN and CDR2 SYDVKM. Here the CDR3 DNA reads TGTGCCAGCAGTTTACGAGCGGGGGGAGAGACCCAGTACTTC. Translated: CASSLRAGGETQYF.

The V gene is TRBV30, the J gene TRBJ1-1; D not resolved. Germline CDR1 reads GTSNPN; CDR2 reads SVGIG (reference sequence). This CDR3 region has 14 residues. Trimming shortened V by 2 bases and J by 4 bases, and 14 bases separated the two germline ends. Here the CDR3 DNA reads TGTGCCTGGAGTTTATGGACGGCCGCCACTGAAGCTTTCTTT. It codes for CAWSLWTAATEAFF.

The chain combines TRBV5-1 with TRBJ2-4, with D tentatively TRBD1 (5 bases). With 4 bases removed from V and 4 bases from J, the gap between germline ends came to 12 bases. This CDR3 comprises 14 residues. The germline V gene has CDR1 SGHRS and CDR2 YFSETQ. DNA of the CDR3: TGCGCCAGCAGCCCGGCGCAGGGTAAAAACATTCAGTACTTC. This encodes CASSPAQGKNIQYF.

The V and J genes are TRBV6-5 and TRBJ2-3; 7 nucleotides agree with TRBD1. This CDR3 is 15 amino acids long. The V gene end was trimmed by 6 bases and the J gene end by 2 bases; junction bases not matched to a gene: 8. Germline CDR1 reads MNHEY; CDR2 reads SVGAGI. The chain's CDR3 is CASRTPGQLTDTQYF. CDR3 bases: TGTGCCAGCAGAACCCCGGGACAGCTCACAGATACGCAGTATTTT.

The chain combines TRBV4-1 with TRBJ2-1; TRBD2 aligns across 7 bases. With V trimmed by 1 base and J by 9 bases, 9 bases remained unmatched. Germline assignment: CDR1 MGHRA and CDR2 YSYEKL. CDR3 size: 15 residues. The CDR3 sequence is CASSQGSTSATEQFF. The CDR3 nucleotides read TGCGCCAGCAGCCAAGGGAGTACTAGCGCCACTGAGCAGTTCTTC.

The chain has TRBV6-5 and TRBJ1-1, with D maybe TRBD1 (5 bases). Trimming stripped 5 bases from V and 6 bases from J, with 10 bases between. This CDR3 has 12 residues. Per germline, CDR1 MNHEY and CDR2 SVGAGI. In DNA, the CDR3 is TGTGCCAGCAGTCAGGGACTGGCTGAAGCTTTCTTT. This sequence encodes CASSQGLAEAFF.

This chain uses TRBV5-1 with TRBJ2-1; 7 bases align to TRBD2. The V gene end was trimmed by 0 bases and the J gene end by 8 bases; junction bases not matched to a gene: 8. This CDR3 is built from 15 residues. Germline lookup yields CDR1 SGHRS and CDR2 YFSETQ. The CDR3 is CASSLVGDGRYEQFF. CDR3 DNA: TGCGCCAGCAGCTTGGTAGGGGACGGGAGGTATGAGCAGTTCTTC.

The chain combines TRBV5-3 with TRBJ2-7, with D possibly being TRBD1 (8 bases). TRBV5-3 is identified as an open reading frame with a role that is uncertain. The length of the CDR3 is 15 residues. V was trimmed by 5 bases and J by 5 bases, leaving 20 bases between them. CDR3 coding DNA: TGTGCCAGAAGTAGACGGGGGGACAGGTCCGACGAGCAGTACTTC. Protein product: CARSRRGDRSDEQYF.

The genes are TRBV6-5 and TRBJ1-4, with a tentative D call TRBD1 (5 bases). This CDR3 comprises 14 residues. Trimming cost V 7 bases and J 6 bases, with 15 bases left between them. Germline loops: CDR1 MNHEY, CDR2 SVGAGI. CDR3 in amino acids: CASNVRGLDEKLFF. In nucleotides, the CDR3 is TGTGCCAGCAATGTGCGGGGCTTGGATGAAAAACTGTTTTTT.